What follows are 21 T cell receptor beta chains derived from one specimen sequenced in a study of cytomegalovirus exposure and HLA in healthy donors. Primers: 60 Vbeta forward and 13 Jbeta reverse. The table came from immunoSEQ multiplex PCR; TCRdb's copy has only in-frame clones and leaves some out. The sample gives under 130,000 clones, approximately 69% of which show up once; under 4% is in the top ten. The sequencing sample was made of PBMCs. The receptors were gathered from a man younger than 40 in good health and CMV-seronegative.

The V and J genes are TRBV18 and TRBJ1-1; 10 bases fit TRBD1. Germline CDR1 reads KGHSH; CDR2 reads LQKENI. The CDR3 is made up of 16 amino acids. After removal of 4 bases from V and 1 base from J, the junction contained 6 bases not matched to a gene. CDR3: CASSHTRDRGNTEAFF. The CDR3 region has the DNA TGTGCCAGCTCACACACAAGGGACAGGGGGAACACTGAAGCTTTCTTT.

V and J are TRBV11-3 and TRBJ2-7; TRBD2 might be the D (5 bases). The germline CDR1 and CDR2 sequences are SGHNT and YENEEA. The CDR3 loop spans 14 amino acids. Deletions cut 3 bases from V and 7 bases from J, with 16 bases between. DNA of the CDR3: TGTGCCAGCAGCTTCCAACTAGGGTCCGTGGAGCAGTACTTC. Amino acid sequence: CASSFQLGSVEQYF. Together with reference TRBV11-3 and TRBJ2-7, the CDR3 gives the full variable domain: EAGVVQSPRYKIIEKKQPVAFWCNPISGHNTLYWYLQNLGQGPELLIRYENEEAVDDSQLPKDRFSAERLKGVDSTLKIQPAELGDSAVYLCASSFQLGSVEQYFGPGTRLTVT.

The gene calls are TRBV15 and TRBJ1-2; D call uncertain. Trimming removed 6 bases from V and 5 bases from J, with 22 bases in between. CDR1 and CDR2 (germline): LNHNV, YYDKDF (reference sequence). CDR3 length: 16 residues. DNA of the CDR3: TGTGCCACCAGTGATAGTACCGAATTACCTCTATATGGCTACACCTTC. Amino acids: CATSDSTELPLYGYTF.

The V call is TRBV10-3, the J call TRBJ2-5; 12 bases line up with TRBD2. The end of the DNA fits TRBJ2-7 better, so the J call may be wrong. Germline assignment: CDR1 ENHRY and CDR2 SYGVKD. The CDR3 length is 15 residues. In DNA, the CDR3 is TGTGCCATCAGTAGGACTAGCGGGGCCTCCTACGAGCAGTACTTC. This sequence encodes CAISRTSGASYEQYF.

The chain employs TRBV15 and TRBJ2-1; TRBD2 matches at 13 bases. Germline CDR1 reads LNHNV; CDR2 reads YYDKDF (reference sequence). The CDR3 has 16 amino acids. V gave up 1 base and J gave up 8 bases; unmatched junction bases: 5. The CDR3 reads CATSRGTSGSVHEQFF. CDR3 nucleotides: TGTGCCACCAGCAGAGGGACTAGCGGGAGTGTTCATGAGCAGTTCTTC.

This clone was seen a handful of times. The genes are TRBV2 and TRBJ2-5; D is perhaps TRBD1 (5 bases). The CDR3 runs to 12 residues. V dropped 8 bases and J dropped 7 bases, with 14 bases sitting between them. Germline V gives CDR1 SNHLY, CDR2 FYNNEI. The CDR3 here is CASSPLRGTQYF. In DNA form, the CDR3 reads TGTGCCAGCTCACCTCTTAGGGGGACCCAGTACTTC.

This chain connects TRBV5-1 to TRBJ2-1; D might be TRBD1 (5 bases). V was shortened by 2 bases and J by 4 bases, with 13 bases between the two germline ends. The CDR3 spans 15 residues. Per germline, CDR1 SGHRS and CDR2 YFSETQ. CDR3 in amino acids: CASSLFAQEYNEQFF. CDR3 sequence (DNA): TGCGCCAGCAGCTTATTTGCACAGGAGTACAATGAGCAGTTCTTC.

The sample holds a few counts of this clone. The V call is TRBV7-2, the J call TRBJ2-1; D is possibly TRBD2 (6 bases). Germline CDR1 is SGHTA and CDR2 is FQGNSA. The length of the CDR3 is 16 residues. V was shortened by 1 base and J by 1 base, with 11 bases between the two germline ends. CDR3 region: CASSLVPGVSYNEQFF. DNA of the CDR3: TGTGCCAGCAGCTTAGTCCCGGGGGTTTCCTACAATGAGCAGTTCTTC. Complete variable domain (other parts from reference TRBV7-2 and TRBJ2-1): GAGVSQSPSNKVTEKGKDVELRCDPISGHTALYWYRQSLGQGLEFLIYFQGNSAPDKSGLPSDRFSAERTGGSVSTLTIQRTQQEDSAVYLCASSLVPGVSYNEQFFGPGTRLTVL.

The V call is TRBV11-2, the J call TRBJ1-1, with D perhaps TRBD1 (6 bases). Germline CDR1 reads SGHAT; CDR2 reads FQNNGV. This CDR3 is 14 amino acids long. Between the trimmed V and J ends, which lost 4 bases and 5 bases, there was a span of 14 bases. The CDR3 DNA reads TGTGCCAGCAGCTCCGCAGACAGGCCTACTGAAGCTTTCTTT. It encodes CASSSADRPTEAFF.

The CDR3 bases are TGCGCCAGGGAGGGCGGGAACAATCAGCCCCAGCATTTT. Residues: CAREGGNNQPQHF. The chain is built from TRBV10-1 and TRBJ1-5; D is unresolved. This CDR3 contains 13 residues. CDR1 is WNHNN and CDR2 is SYGVQD in the germline V gene (reference sequence). Trimming took 9 bases from V and 3 from J, leaving 12 bases between them.

The V and J genes are TRBV2 and TRBJ1-4; 7 nucleotides align to TRBD1. The CDR3 totals 14 residues. Looked up from germline, CDR1 is SNHLY and CDR2 is FYNNEI. Trimming cost V 6 bases and J 4 bases; bases outside gene matches: 5. As DNA, the CDR3 is TGTGCCAGCAGATCGACAGGGATTAATGAAAAACTGTTTTTT. Translating gives CASRSTGINEKLFF.

The chain is built from TRBV19 and TRBJ2-5; D gene ambiguous. Germline CDR1 and CDR2: LNHDA and SQIVND (reference sequence). The CDR3 extends over 14 amino acids. V was trimmed by 0 bases and J by 2 bases, leaving 7 bases between them. CDR3 bases: TGTGCCAGTAGTATAGATCGGTTACAAGAGACCCAGTACTTC. Translated: CASSIDRLQETQYF.

This sequence joins TRBV9 and TRBJ2-1; D remains ambiguous. V was shortened by 0 bases and J by 2 bases, with 3 bases between the two germline ends. The CDR3 length is 13 residues. Germline loops: CDR1 SGDLS, CDR2 YYNGEE. The CDR3 spells CASSVGTYNEQFF. In nucleotides, the CDR3 is TGTGCCAGCAGCGTAGGTACCTACAATGAGCAGTTCTTC.

The CDR3 loop reads CASSSGQGRYGYTF. The CDR3, as DNA: TGTGCCAGCAGTTCCGGACAGGGACGGTATGGCTACACCTTC. The gene calls are TRBV28 and TRBJ1-2; TRBD1 matches at 8 bases. Germline assignment: CDR1 MDHEN and CDR2 SYDVKM. V was pared by 4 bases and J by 5 bases, with 6 bases of the junction left unmatched. The CDR3 runs to 14 residues.

This clone was seen a few times. The V gene is TRBV5-1, the J gene TRBJ2-5; 7 bases fit TRBD1. CDR1 is SGHRS and CDR2 is YFSETQ in the germline V gene. Trimming took 7 bases from V and 0 from J; bases not matched to a gene: 9. The CDR3 covers 15 residues. CDR3 amino acids: CASRITGAYQETQYF. Written as DNA, the CDR3 is TGCGCCAGCCGGATTACAGGGGCTTACCAAGAGACCCAGTACTTC.

This sequence joins TRBV5-6 and TRBJ2-6, with unresolved D. Between the trimmed V and J ends, which lost 4 bases and 5 bases, there was a span of 10 bases. This CDR3 has 14 residues. Germline CDR1 and CDR2: SGHDT and YYEEEE. The CDR3 DNA follows: TGTGCCAGCAGCCCCGGTCAAAGGGCCAACGTCCTGACTTTC. It codes for CASSPGQRANVLTF.

J is TRBJ2-5 and V is TRBV11-3; D might be TRBD1 (5 bases). The J call may be incorrect, as the DNA end agrees better with TRBJ2-7. The germline gives CDR1 SGHNT, CDR2 YENEEA. The CDR3 loop spans 14 amino acids. CDR3 loop: CASSLSQGGYEQYF. DNA for the CDR3: TGTGCCAGCAGCTTATCTCAGGGCGGCTACGAGCAGTACTTC.

The chain couples TRBV2 to TRBJ2-1, with a possible D match to TRBD2 (6 bases). There are 15 residues in the CDR3. V was shortened by 9 bases and J by 0 bases, with 15 bases between the two germline ends. From germline, CDR1 is SNHLY and CDR2 FYNNEI. DNA of the CDR3: TGTGCCAGTAATGAGGTGGGGGGCTCCTACAATGAGCAGTTCTTC. Translating it yields CASNEVGGSYNEQFF.

The rearrangement joins TRBV9 to TRBJ2-1, with D possibly matching TRBD2 (6 bases). The length of the CDR3 is 15 residues. Germline V gene lookup returns CDR1 SGDLS and CDR2 YYNGEE. With 4 bases removed from V and 3 bases from J, the gap between germline ends came to 14 bases. The CDR3 nucleotides read TGTGCCAGCAGCATAGAAGGGGACTTCTACAATGAGCAGTTCTTC. Residues: CASSIEGDFYNEQFF. The full variable domain, completed using reference TRBV9 and TRBJ2-1, is DSGVTQTPKHLITATGQRVTLRCSPRSGDLSVYWYQQSLDQGLQFLIQYYNGEERAKGNILERFSAQQFPDLHSELNLSSLELGDSALYFCASSIEGDFYNEQFFGPGTRLTVL.

The rearrangement links TRBV5-1 to TRBJ2-5, with 9 nucleotides matching TRBD1. V dropped 4 bases and J dropped 4; count of bases not matched to a gene: 8. CDR3 length: 15 amino acids. Germline values: CDR1 SGHRS, CDR2 YFSETQ. CDR3 sequence reads: CASSLSGQGIETQYF. The CDR3 DNA sequence: TGCGCCAGCAGCCTATCCGGACAGGGGATAGAGACCCAGTACTTC.

The rearrangement links TRBV2 to TRBJ2-7, with 14 bases aligning to TRBD2. The J segment lost 5 bases and the V segment lost 3 bases, leaving 12 bases of the junction unmatched. In germline, CDR1 is SNHLY, CDR2 FYNNEI. There are 18 residues in the CDR3. Written as DNA, the CDR3 is TGTGCCAGCAGTGATCCAGGGGGGACTAGCGGGAGCAGAAACGAGCAGTACTTC. Protein product: CASSDPGGTSGSRNEQYF.